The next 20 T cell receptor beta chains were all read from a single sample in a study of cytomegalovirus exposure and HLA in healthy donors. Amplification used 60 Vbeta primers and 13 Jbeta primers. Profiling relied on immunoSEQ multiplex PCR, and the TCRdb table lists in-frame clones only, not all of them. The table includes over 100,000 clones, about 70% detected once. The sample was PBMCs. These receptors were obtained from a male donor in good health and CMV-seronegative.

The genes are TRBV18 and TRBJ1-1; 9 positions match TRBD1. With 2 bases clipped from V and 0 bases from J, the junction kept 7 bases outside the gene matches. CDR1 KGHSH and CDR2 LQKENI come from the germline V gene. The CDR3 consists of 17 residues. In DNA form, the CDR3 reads TGTGCCAGCTCACCAACAGGGGGCGGCTTTTTGAACACTGAAGCTTTCTTT. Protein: CASSPTGGGFLNTEAFF.

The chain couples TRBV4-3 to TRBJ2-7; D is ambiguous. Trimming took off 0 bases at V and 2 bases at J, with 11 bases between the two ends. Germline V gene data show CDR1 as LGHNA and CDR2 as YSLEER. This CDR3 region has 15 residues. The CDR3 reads CASSQDVTGAYEQYF. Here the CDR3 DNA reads TGCGCCAGCAGCCAAGATGTTACGGGTGCCTACGAGCAGTACTTC.

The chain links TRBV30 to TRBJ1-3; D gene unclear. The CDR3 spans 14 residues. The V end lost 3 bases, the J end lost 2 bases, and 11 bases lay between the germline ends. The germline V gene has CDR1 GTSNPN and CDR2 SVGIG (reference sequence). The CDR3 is CAWRADGTGNTIYF. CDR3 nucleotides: TGTGCCTGGAGGGCCGACGGGACTGGAAACACCATATATTTT.

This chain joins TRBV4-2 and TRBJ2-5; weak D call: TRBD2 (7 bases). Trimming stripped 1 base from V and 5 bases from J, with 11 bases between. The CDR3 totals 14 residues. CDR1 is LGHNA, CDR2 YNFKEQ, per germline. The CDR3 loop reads CASSQGEGGETQYF. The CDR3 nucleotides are TGTGCCAGCAGCCAAGGGGAGGGGGGGGAGACCCAGTACTTC.

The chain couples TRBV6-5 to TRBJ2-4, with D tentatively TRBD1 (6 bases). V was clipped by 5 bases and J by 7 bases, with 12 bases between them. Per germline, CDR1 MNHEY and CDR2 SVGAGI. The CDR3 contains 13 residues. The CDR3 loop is CASSRLGANIQYF. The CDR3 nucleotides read TGTGCCAGCAGTAGGCTGGGGGCTAACATTCAGTACTTC.

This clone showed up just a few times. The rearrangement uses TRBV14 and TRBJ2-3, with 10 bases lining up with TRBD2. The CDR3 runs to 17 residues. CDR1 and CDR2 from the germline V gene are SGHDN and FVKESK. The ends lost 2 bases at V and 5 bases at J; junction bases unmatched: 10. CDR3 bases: TGTGCCAGCAGCCAACAAAGATTAGCGGGGGGCAAAGATACGCAGTATTTT. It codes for CASSQQRLAGGKDTQYF.

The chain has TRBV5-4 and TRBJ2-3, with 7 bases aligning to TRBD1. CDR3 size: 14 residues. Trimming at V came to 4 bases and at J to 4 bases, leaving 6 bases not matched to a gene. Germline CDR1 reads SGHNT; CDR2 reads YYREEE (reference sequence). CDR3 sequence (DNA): TGTGCCAGCAGCCCGGGACAGAGTTCAGATACGCAGTATTTT. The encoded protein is CASSPGQSSDTQYF.

In DNA, the CDR3 is TGTGCCAGCTCTTTAGGGCGGGCTTCCTACAATGAGCAGTTCTTC. Protein product: CASSLGRASYNEQFF. The rearrangement links TRBV7-2 to TRBJ2-1; D is possibly TRBD2 (5 bases). The ends were cut back, 8 bases at V and 1 base at J, with 15 bases in the middle. Germline V gives CDR1 SGHTA, CDR2 FQGNSA. This CDR3 region has 15 residues.

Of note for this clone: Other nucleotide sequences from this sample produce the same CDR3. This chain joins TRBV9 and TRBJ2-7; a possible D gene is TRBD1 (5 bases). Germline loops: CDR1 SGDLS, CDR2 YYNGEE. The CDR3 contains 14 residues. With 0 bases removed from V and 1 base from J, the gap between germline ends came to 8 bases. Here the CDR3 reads CASSVGGSSYEQYF. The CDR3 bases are TGTGCCAGCAGCGTAGGGGGCAGTTCCTACGAGCAGTACTTC.

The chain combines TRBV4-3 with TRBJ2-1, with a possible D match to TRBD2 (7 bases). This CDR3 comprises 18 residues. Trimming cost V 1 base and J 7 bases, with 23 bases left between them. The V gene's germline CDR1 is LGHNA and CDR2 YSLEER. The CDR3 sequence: CASSQGIRGAKTGNEQFF. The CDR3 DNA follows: TGCGCCAGCAGCCAAGGAATACGGGGGGCCAAAACTGGGAATGAGCAGTTCTTC.

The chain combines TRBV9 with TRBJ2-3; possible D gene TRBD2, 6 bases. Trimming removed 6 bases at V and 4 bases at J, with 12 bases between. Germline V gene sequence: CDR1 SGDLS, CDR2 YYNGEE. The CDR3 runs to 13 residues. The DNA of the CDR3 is TGTGCCAGCACTGGCGGGGCATCAGATACGCAGTATTTT. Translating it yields CASTGGASDTQYF.

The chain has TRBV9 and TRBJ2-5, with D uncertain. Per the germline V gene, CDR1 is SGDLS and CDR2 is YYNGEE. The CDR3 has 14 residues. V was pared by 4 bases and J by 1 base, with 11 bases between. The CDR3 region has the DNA TGTGCCAGCAGCAAATCCCCGGTCCAAGAGACCCAGTACTTC. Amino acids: CASSKSPVQETQYF.

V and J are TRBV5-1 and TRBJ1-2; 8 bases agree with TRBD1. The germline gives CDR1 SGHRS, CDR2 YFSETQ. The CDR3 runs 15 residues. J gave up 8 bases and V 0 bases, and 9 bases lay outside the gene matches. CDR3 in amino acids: CASSLGQGNSRGYTF. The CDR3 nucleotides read TGCGCCAGCAGCTTGGGACAGGGGAATAGCAGGGGCTACACCTTC.

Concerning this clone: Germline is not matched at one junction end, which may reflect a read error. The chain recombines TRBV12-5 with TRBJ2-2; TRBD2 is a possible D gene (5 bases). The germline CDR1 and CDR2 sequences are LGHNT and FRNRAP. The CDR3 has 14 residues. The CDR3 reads CASGLVPATGEPLF. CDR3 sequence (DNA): TGTGCTAGTGGTTTGGTACCTGCTACCGGGGAGCCTCTTTTT.

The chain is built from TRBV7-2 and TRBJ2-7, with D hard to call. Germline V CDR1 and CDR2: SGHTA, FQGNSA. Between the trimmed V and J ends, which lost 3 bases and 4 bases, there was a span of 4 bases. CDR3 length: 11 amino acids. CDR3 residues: CASSFKYEQYF. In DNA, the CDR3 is TGTGCCAGCAGCTTTAAATACGAGCAGTACTTC.

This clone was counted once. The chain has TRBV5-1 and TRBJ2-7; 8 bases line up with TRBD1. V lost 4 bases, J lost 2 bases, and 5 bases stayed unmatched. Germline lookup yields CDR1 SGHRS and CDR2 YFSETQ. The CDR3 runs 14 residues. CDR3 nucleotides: TGCGCCAGCAGCCGGCGACAGGGGACCTACGAGCAGTACTTC. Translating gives CASSRRQGTYEQYF.

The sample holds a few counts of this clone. The CDR3, as DNA: TGTGCCAGCATGTCAGGGGACTATGGCTACACCTTC. This gives the protein CASMSGDYGYTF. This chain connects TRBV2 to TRBJ1-2, with D tentatively TRBD1 (6 bases). This CDR3 is 12 amino acids long. Looked up from germline, CDR1 is SNHLY and CDR2 is FYNNEI. The germline V and J ends were trimmed by 7 bases and 3 bases, with 9 bases remaining between them.

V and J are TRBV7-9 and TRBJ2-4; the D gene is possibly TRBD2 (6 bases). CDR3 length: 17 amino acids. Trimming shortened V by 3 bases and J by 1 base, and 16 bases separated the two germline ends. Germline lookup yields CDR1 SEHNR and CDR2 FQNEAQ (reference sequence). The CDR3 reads CASSFPGDGWAKNIQYF. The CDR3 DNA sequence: TGTGCCAGCAGCTTTCCGGGGGACGGGTGGGCCAAAAACATTCAGTACTTC.

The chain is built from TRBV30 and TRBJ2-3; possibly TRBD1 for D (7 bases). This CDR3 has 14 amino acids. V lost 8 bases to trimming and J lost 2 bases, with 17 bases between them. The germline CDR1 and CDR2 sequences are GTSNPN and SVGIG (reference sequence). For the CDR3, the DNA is TGTGCCCATGACAGGGCGGGGTTCACAGATACGCAGTATTTT. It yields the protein CAHDRAGFTDTQYF.

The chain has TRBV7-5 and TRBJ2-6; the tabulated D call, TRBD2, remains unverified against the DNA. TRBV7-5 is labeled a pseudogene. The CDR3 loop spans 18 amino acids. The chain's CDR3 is CARSRLAGSPSGANVLTF. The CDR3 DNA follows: TGTGCCAGAAGCAGACTAGCGGGCTCCCCCTCTGGGGCCAACGTCCTGACTTTC.